These T cell receptor beta chains were read from a single sample in a study of T cells in Graves' hyperthyroidism and ophthalmopathy. MiXCR, run by TCRdb on the multiplex PCR reads, gives a single entry per CDR3 protein. The sample yields 400,000 to 500,000 distinct CDR3 sequences, roughly 14% seen once. The source material was blood. All receptors come from a man aged 18 to 30 with Graves' ophthalmopathy. CDR3s include the opening cysteine and the closing phenylalanine or tryptophan. Fields, in order: clone size, J gene, V gene, D gene, CDR3 DNA, CDR3 protein. The D gene is left open where the match is weak. Clone size is stated in some rows and not others, as once, few, many or a class when expanded.

few | TRBJ1-2 | TRBV11-2 | - | TGTGCCAGCAGCTCGCACGGGACTGACTATGGCTACACCTTC | CASSSHGTDYGYTF
- | TRBJ1-4 | TRBV6-5 | - | TGTGCCAGCAGTTACTCGTACAGCCAGAATGAAAAACTGTTTTTT | CASSYSYSQNEKLFF
- | TRBJ1-1 | TRBV7-9 | TRBD1 | TGTGCCAGCAGCTGGGGGACAGGGGATCACACTGAAGCTTTCTTT | CASSWGTGDHTEAFF
- | TRBJ2-5 | TRBV28 | - | TGTGCCAGCAGTTTTGGGGCAGGGGAGACCCAGTACTTC | CASSFGAGETQYF
many | TRBJ2-7 | TRBV20-1 | TRBD1 | TGCAGTGCTAGCCTAGGGACAGCCTACGAGCAGTACTTC | CSASLGTAYEQYF
- | TRBJ1-5 | TRBV4-2 | - | TGTGCCAGCAGCCAAGATAGGTGGGGAAATCAGCCCCAGCATTTT | CASSQDRWGNQPQHF
many | TRBJ1-2 | TRBV7-8 | TRBD1 | TGTGCCAGCAGCTTAACGGGACAGGGGCTGGTAGATGGCTACACCTTC | CASSLTGQGLVDGYTF
- | TRBJ2-7 | TRBV6-1 | TRBD1 | TGTGCCAGCACCGGGACAGCCGAGCAGTACTTC | CASTGTAEQYF
many | TRBJ2-1 | TRBV2 | - | TGTGCCAGCAGTGGGACCGGGACGGGAGAGTCTTACAATGAGCAGTTCTTC | CASSGTGTGESYNEQFF
many | TRBJ2-3 | TRBV3-1 | - | TGTGCCAGCAGCCAAGGAGGACAAGATACGCAGTATTTT | CASSQGGQDTQYF
many | TRBJ1-6 | TRBV12-3/TRBV12-4 | TRBD1 | TGTGCCAGCAGTCCGGGACAGGGTGCTTCACCCCTCCACTTT | CASSPGQGASPLHF
many | TRBJ1-3 | TRBV12-3/TRBV12-4 | - | TGTGCCAGCAGTCCCGGACAAATCTACTCTGGAAACACCATATATTTT | CASSPGQIYSGNTIYF
many | TRBJ1-1 | TRBV29-1 | - | TGCAGCGTTAGCAGGACCACTGAAGCTTTCTTT | CSVSRTTEAFF
- | TRBJ2-7 | TRBV12-3/TRBV12-4 | - | TGTGCCAGCAGCCATGGGGCAGGGTTGTACGAGCAGTACTTC | CASSHGAGLYEQYF
- | TRBJ2-7 | TRBV19 | - | TGTGCCAGTAGTATTATCTGGGAGGAGGGTTACGAGCAGTACTTC | CASSIIWEEGYEQYF
many | TRBJ1-1 | TRBV4-1 | TRBD1 | TGCGCCAGCAGCCAGAACAGGGGCAAGAACACTGAAGCTTTCTTT | CASSQNRGKNTEAFF
few | TRBJ2-1 | TRBV20-1 | TRBD2 | TGCAGTGCTAGCAAAGGACTAGCGGGAAGAAATGAGCAGTTCTTC | CSASKGLAGRNEQFF
many | TRBJ1-2 | TRBV5-5 | TRBD1 | TGTGCCTCCCAGACAGGGGGCCTGAATGGCTACACCTTC | CASQTGGLNGYTF
- | TRBJ2-1 | TRBV5-1 | - | TGCGCCAGCAGCTTTGACAGGCCCAATGAGCAGTTCTTC | CASSFDRPNEQFF
many | TRBJ2-3 | TRBV4-1 | - | TGCGCCAGCAGCCAAGGGCCGGGACAAGACACAGATACGCAGTATTTT | CASSQGPGQDTDTQYF
- | TRBJ2-1 | TRBV7-3 | - | TGTGCCAGCAGCTTTACGCAGGGGTATGAGCAGTTCTTC | CASSFTQGYEQFF
many | TRBJ1-2 | TRBV2 | TRBD1 | TGTGCCAGCAGTGAAGCTTCAGGGGGCTATGGCTACACCTTC | CASSEASGGYGYTF
many | TRBJ2-1 | TRBV10-3 | - | TGTGCCATCAGCGTCGCGGGCCCGGCGCAGTTCTTC | CAISVAGPAQFF
many | TRBJ2-7 | TRBV6-1 | - | TGTGCCACGACAGCTCTCTACGAGCAGTACTTC | CATTALYEQYF
- | TRBJ2-7 | TRBV11-2 | TRBD1 | TGTGCCAACAGCTCGGACAGGTTCTACGAGCAGTACTTC | CANSSDRFYEQYF
many | TRBJ2-1 | TRBV2 | - | TGTGCCAGCAGTGGAATAGCAGAGGCCAATGAGCAGTTCTTC | CASSGIAEANEQFF
- | TRBJ2-6 | TRBV5-1 | - | TGCGCCAGCAGCCACGACTCTGGGGCCAACGTCCTGACTTTC | CASSHDSGANVLTF
- | TRBJ2-1 | TRBV15 | TRBD1 | TGTGCCACCAGCAGAGACGGACAGGGTGGGGAGCAGTTCTTC | CATSRDGQGGEQFF
few | TRBJ1-5 | TRBV6-1 | - | TGTGCCAGCAGTTCCGTTAAAACAGGGAGTTATAGCAATCAGCCCCAGCATTTT | CASSSVKTGSYSNQPQHF
many | TRBJ2-5 | TRBV12-3/TRBV12-4 | TRBD1 | TGTGCCAGCACCATCCAGGGACAGAAGACCCAGTACTTC | CASTIQGQKTQYF
many | TRBJ1-5 | TRBV6-1 | - | TGTGCCAGCAGTGAAAGAGCAGACACAAACCCACATCAGCCCCAGCATTTT | CASSERADTNPHQPQHF
few | TRBJ1-2 | TRBV7-9 | TRBD1 | TGTGCCAGCAGCTTGACAGGGGGTGGCTACACCTTC | CASSLTGGGYTF
many | TRBJ2-2 | TRBV9 | - | TGTGCCAGCAGCCCAGGCCCCTTACAGGGATGGAGAACCGGGGAGCTGTTTTTT | CASSPGPLQGWRTGELFF
many | TRBJ2-3 | TRBV30 | - | TGTGCCTGGAGTGTAAGCGATACGCAGTATTTT | CAWSVSDTQYF
many | TRBJ1-2 | TRBV30 | - | TGTGCCTGGAGTAGACCGAGACAAGATTACTATGGCTACACCTTC | CAWSRPRQDYYGYTF
many | TRBJ2-1 | TRBV28 | - | TGTGCCAGCAGCATACAGGGATACGCCTACAATGAGCAGTTCTTC | CASSIQGYAYNEQFF
many | TRBJ1-1 | TRBV5-1 | - | TGCGCCAGCAGCACCGCGGACAGACGGTCCGAAGCTTTCTTT | CASSTADRRSEAFF
many | TRBJ2-7 | TRBV6-1 | - | TGTGCCAGCAAAACCCTGACCTCCTACGAGCAGTACTTC | CASKTLTSYEQYF
few | TRBJ2-5 | TRBV15 | TRBD1 | TGTGCCACCAGCAGAGAACGACAGGGGCAAGAGACCCAGTACTTC | CATSRERQGQETQYF
few | TRBJ1-3 | TRBV2 | TRBD1 | TGTGCCAGCAGTGAACGGCAGGGGGTCTCTGGAAACACCATATATTTT | CASSERQGVSGNTIYF
- | TRBJ2-2 | TRBV20-1 | - | TGCAGTGCAAACCAAAGAAGTGGGGCCACCGGGGAGCTGTTTTTT | CSANQRSGATGELFF
- | TRBJ2-3 | TRBV5-4 | - | TGTGCCAGCACTACCGGGAGAGGCACAGATACGCAGTATTTT | CASTTGRGTDTQYF
once | TRBJ2-1 | TRBV5-4 | - | TGTGCCAGCAGTTACTCTCTGGGGGCCTTCTCCAATGAGCAGTTCTTC | CASSYSLGAFSNEQFF
once | TRBJ1-5 | TRBV30 | TRBD1 | TGTGCCTGGAGTTCCGGGACAGCCTTCAATCAGCCCCAGCATTTT | CAWSSGTAFNQPQHF
- | TRBJ2-2 | TRBV30 | - | TGTGCCTGGGACCCCTATCTGGACACCGGGGAGCTGTTTTTT | CAWDPYLDTGELFF
many | TRBJ2-3 | TRBV27 | - | TGTGCCAGCAGTCCTTGGCTAGCAGGAGATACGCAGTATTTT | CASSPWLAGDTQYF
- | TRBJ2-4 | TRBV9 | - | TGTGCCAGCAGCGTAGCTGCCGTAGGAAACATTCAGTACTTC | CASSVAAVGNIQYF
- | TRBJ2-3 | TRBV27 | - | TGTGCCAGCAGTTTTCAGAAGACGAGTATTAGCACAGATACGCAGTATTTT | CASSFQKTSISTDTQYF
- | TRBJ1-5 | TRBV5-5 | TRBD1 | TGTGCCAGCAGCTTGGTGGGACAGGGACTCAATCAGCCCCAGCATTTT | CASSLVGQGLNQPQHF
- | TRBJ2-7 | TRBV6-1 | - | TGTGCCAGCAGCATAAAGAGGGCCGCCTACGAGCAGTACTTC | CASSIKRAAYEQYF
many | TRBJ2-7 | TRBV29-1 | TRBD1 | TGCAGGAGGGGGACAGCCCCCTACGAGCAGTACTTC | CRRGTAPYEQYF
few | TRBJ2-7 | TRBV4-2 | - | TGTGCCAGCAGCCAAGGGGGTTATGACTCCTACGAGCAGTACTTC | CASSQGGYDSYEQYF
many | TRBJ2-7 | TRBV20-1 | - | TGCAGTGCTAACTCGGGGTCCCTCGGAACCTACGAGCAGTACTTC | CSANSGSLGTYEQYF
- | TRBJ1-3 | TRBV5-1 | - | TGCGCCAGCAGCTGGGGGGACTTCAGCTCTGGAAACACCATATATTTT | CASSWGDFSSGNTIYF
many | TRBJ1-1 | TRBV5-8 | TRBD1 | TGTGCCAGCAGCTTCGGACAGGAGAGTGAAGCTTTCTTT | CASSFGQESEAFF